The 11 T cell receptor beta chains below were found in one sample sequenced in a study of T cell responses to AZD1222 COVID-19 vaccine. The table came from immunoSEQ multiplex PCR; TCRdb's copy has only in-frame clones and leaves some out. The sample includes 60,000 to 85,000 clones, 70% to 80% of them seen just once. Sequenced material: peripheral blood, taken 28 days after the second dose of the MenACWY control vaccine. The source is an adult who received the MenACWY meningococcal vaccine as a control.

There are a few counts of this clone. The chain combines TRBV7-9 with TRBJ2-1; D is unclear. The germline gives CDR1 SEHNR, CDR2 FQNEAQ (reference sequence). Trimming stripped 6 bases from V and 0 bases from J, with 18 bases between. CDR3 length: 17 amino acids. DNA of the CDR3: TGTGCCAGCAGGCCTATGTCCAGCCCTAGCTCCTACAATGAGCAGTTCTTC. It translates to CASRPMSSPSSYNEQFF. Based on the CDR3 plus reference TRBV7-9 and TRBJ2-1, the full variable domain is DTGVSQNPRHKITKRGQNVTFRCDPISEHNRLYWYRQTLGQGPEFLTYFQNEAQLEKSRLLSDRFSAERPKGSFSTLEIQRTEQGDSAMYLCASRPMSSPSSYNEQFFGPGTRLTVL.

This sequence joins TRBV14 and TRBJ2-1; D might be TRBD2 (6 bases). CDR3 length: 15 amino acids. V lost 6 bases to trimming and J lost 7 bases, with 19 bases between them. Germline V gene lookup returns CDR1 SGHDN and CDR2 FVKESK. CDR3 in amino acids: CASSAGSPGENEQFF. The CDR3, as DNA: TGTGCCAGCAGTGCGGGGTCCCCGGGAGAAAATGAGCAGTTCTTC.

This clone was recorded a few times. The CDR3 coding sequence is TGTGCCAGCACCCTCTTGAGCTCCTACAATGAGCAGTTCTTC. This gives the protein CASTLLSSYNEQFF. The gene calls are TRBV6-5 and TRBJ2-1; D gene unclear. This CDR3 region has 14 residues. Trimming removed 7 bases at V and 0 bases at J, with 10 bases between. Germline V gene lookup returns CDR1 MNHEY and CDR2 SVGAGI.

The rearrangement joins TRBV10-3 to TRBJ1-1; 8 nucleotides agree with TRBD1. CDR3 length equals 15 residues. The germline V gene has CDR1 ENHRY and CDR2 SYGVKD. V shed 7 bases, J shed 6 bases, and the junction held 13 bases outside the gene matches. CDR3: CAINKTRDRLPEAFF. DNA of the CDR3: TGTGCCATCAACAAAACCAGGGACAGGTTGCCTGAAGCTTTCTTT.

The genes are TRBV28 and TRBJ1-3; 7 bases match TRBD1. The length of the CDR3 is 16 residues. Looked up from germline, CDR1 is MDHEN and CDR2 is SYDVKM. Trimming at V came to 5 bases and at J to 7 bases, leaving 14 bases not matched to a gene. In DNA form, the CDR3 reads TGTGCCAGCAGTCCCGGACAGGTTGGTCTTTCGAACACCATATATTTT. Its protein is CASSPGQVGLSNTIYF.

The rearrangement joins TRBV4-1 to TRBJ1-1; D gene ambiguous. Trimming removed 3 bases at V and 1 base at J, with 15 bases between. CDR3 length equals 16 residues. Looked up from germline, CDR1 is MGHRA and CDR2 is YSYEKL. In DNA form, the CDR3 reads TGCGCCAGCAGCCAGCAGGAGCAGTTGGCGAACACTGAAGCTTTCTTT. This gives the protein CASSQQEQLANTEAFF.

CDR3 DNA: TGTGCCAGTAGTAAGTACATGTCTGACAATGAGCAGTTCTTC. The encoded protein is CASSKYMSDNEQFF. This chain connects TRBV19 to TRBJ2-1, with D unclear. The CDR3 has 14 amino acids. V was clipped by 4 bases and J by 5 bases, with 12 bases between them. Germline CDR1 reads LNHDA; CDR2 reads SQIVND (reference sequence).

The chain carries TRBV11-2 and TRBJ2-7; D is unclear. This CDR3 contains 11 residues. Per the germline V gene, CDR1 is SGHAT and CDR2 is FQNNGV. The V end lost 5 bases, the J end lost 3 bases, and 5 bases lay between the germline ends. CDR3 bases: TGTGCCAGCAGCCCTCACTACGAGCAGTACTTC. Protein: CASSPHYEQYF.

The chain carries TRBV6-5 and TRBJ1-2; TRBD1 matches at 7 bases. This CDR3 contains 14 residues. V shed 2 bases, J shed 8 bases, and the junction held 8 bases outside the gene matches. Per the germline V gene, CDR1 is MNHEY and CDR2 is SVGAGI. The CDR3, as DNA: TGTGCCAGCAGTTACCAGGGACAGCCCGGGGGCTACACCTTC. As protein: CASSYQGQPGGYTF.

The V and J genes are TRBV29-1 and TRBJ2-3; a possible D gene is TRBD2 (6 bases). Germline assignment: CDR1 SQVTM and CDR2 ANQGSEA. The length of the CDR3 is 13 residues. Trimming removed 4 bases from V and 1 base from J, with 9 bases in between. The CDR3 sequence is CSVGGIGTDTQYF. CDR3 DNA sequence: TGCAGCGTTGGCGGGATTGGCACAGATACGCAGTATTTT.

Only a few counts were recorded for this clone. The rearrangement links TRBV19 to TRBJ2-1; D gene uncertain. In germline, CDR1 is LNHDA, CDR2 SQIVND (reference sequence). The CDR3 covers 12 residues. V was shortened by 5 bases and J by 9 bases, with 11 bases between the two germline ends. The CDR3 loop is CASSRLVSEQFF. The CDR3 DNA follows: TGTGCCAGTAGTCGCCTAGTGAGTGAGCAGTTCTTC.